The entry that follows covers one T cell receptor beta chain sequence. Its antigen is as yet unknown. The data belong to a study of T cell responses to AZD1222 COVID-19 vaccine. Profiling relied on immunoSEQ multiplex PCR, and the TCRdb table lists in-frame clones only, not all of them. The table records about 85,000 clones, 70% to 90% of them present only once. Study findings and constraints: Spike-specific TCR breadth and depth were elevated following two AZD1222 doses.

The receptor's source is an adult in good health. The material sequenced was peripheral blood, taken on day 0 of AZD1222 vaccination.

This CDR3 reads CATPDKGPNTEAFF. CDR3 DNA sequence: TGTGCCACCCCCGACAAGGGCCCAAACACTGAAGCTTTCTTT. V usage is TRBV21-1 and J usage is TRBJ1-1. TRBV21-1 is reported as a pseudogene. The CDR3 covers 14 residues.